The source of this TCR beta chain is a study of blood T cells in healthy people across ages. Concerning this clonotype itself: What it recognizes is unknown.

Study outcomes and limitations: Relative to aged donors, long-lived donors carried more naive CD4+ cells and displayed higher diversity. Estimates drawn from one million T cells were deemed to understate diversity.

The CDR3 is made up of 15 amino acids. The V end was cut by 5 bases, the J end by 9 bases, with 20 bases between. Germline CDR1 MNHNY, CDR2 SVGAGI (reference sequence). The authors ran a second PCR of roughly 6 to 11 cycles using a sample-barcoded 5' primer and a J-beta primer mix. TCRdb re-called the 5' RACE reads with MiXCR, one entry per CDR3 protein. The table shows around 500,000 distinct CDR3 sequences, with under 55% occurring only once. Sample: blood. The chain employs TRBV6-6 and TRBJ1-3; no definite D call. The origin of this receptor is a man at least 80 years old in good health. Here the CDR3 reads CASSQPRGALCTIYF. The CDR3 nucleotides are TGTGCCAGCAGTCAACCCCGGGGTGCCCTGTGCACCATATATTTT.